A selection of T cell receptor beta chains follows, all from one sample in a study of blood T cell repertoires in COVID-19. Produced via immunoSEQ multiplex PCR; TCRdb's table is partial and in-frame only. Seen here are around 140,000 clones, around 82% observed once, and the top ten hold around 6%. The specimen was PBMCs or T cells enriched from blood (not recorded which). These receptors were taken from a woman in her 50s who had recovered from COVID-19. CDR3s include the opening cysteine and the closing phenylalanine or tryptophan. Each record gives: clone size, D gene, V gene, J gene, CDR3 DNA, CDR3 protein. The D gene is left open where the match is weak. Clone sizes are given selectively: once, few, many, or a class where the clone is expanded.

abundance: .
d_gene: .
v_gene: TRBV6-1
j_gene: TRBJ2-7
CDR3nt: TGTGCCAGCAGTGAAAAGGCAGGTTTCGCCTACGAGCAGTACTTC
CDR3aa: CASSEKAGFAYEQYF

abundance: few
d_gene: TRBD2
v_gene: TRBV11-1
j_gene: TRBJ2-2
CDR3nt: TGTGCCAGCAGCCCTAGCGGGGCGGGGACCGGGGAGCTGTTTTTT
CDR3aa: CASSPSGAGTGELFF

abundance: .
d_gene: TRBD1
v_gene: TRBV5-1
j_gene: TRBJ1-2
CDR3nt: TGCGCCAGCAGCTTGTCGGAGGGGGCGGATGGCTACACCTTC
CDR3aa: CASSLSEGADGYTF

abundance: few
d_gene: .
v_gene: TRBV7-9
j_gene: TRBJ1-2
CDR3nt: TGTGCCAGCAGCTTAGCCCCAGGCTATGGCTACACCTTC
CDR3aa: CASSLAPGYGYTF

abundance: .
d_gene: .
v_gene: TRBV5-1
j_gene: TRBJ1-2
CDR3nt: TGCGCCAGCAGCTTTGGAGGGGACTATGGCTACACCTTC
CDR3aa: CASSFGGDYGYTF

abundance: .
d_gene: TRBD1
v_gene: TRBV2
j_gene: TRBJ1-1
CDR3nt: TGTGCCAGCAACTCGATGCCGGGACAGACGAACACTGAAGCTTTCTTT
CDR3aa: CASNSMPGQTNTEAFF

abundance: .
d_gene: TRBD2
v_gene: TRBV5-4
j_gene: TRBJ2-1
CDR3nt: TGTGCCAGCAGCTCCAAAAGCGGGGGGGTGGATGAGCAGTTCTTC
CDR3aa: CASSSKSGGVDEQFF

abundance: .
d_gene: TRBD2
v_gene: TRBV5-4
j_gene: TRBJ2-5
CDR3nt: TGTGCCAGCAGCTTGGCCCCAGCGGGGAACCAAGAGACCCAGTACTTC
CDR3aa: CASSLAPAGNQETQYF

abundance: few
d_gene: TRBD1
v_gene: TRBV28
j_gene: TRBJ1-2
CDR3nt: TGTGCCAGCAGTCCCTGGACAGGGGCTAACTATGGCTACACCTTC
CDR3aa: CASSPWTGANYGYTF

abundance: .
d_gene: .
v_gene: TRBV5-6
j_gene: TRBJ2-1
CDR3nt: TGTGCCAGCATCGGGGGGCGATCCTACAATGAGCAGTTCTTC
CDR3aa: CASIGGRSYNEQFF

abundance: .
d_gene: .
v_gene: TRBV27
j_gene: TRBJ1-5
CDR3nt: TGTGCCAGCAGTTCCTTGACCGACATTAGCAATCAGCCCCAGCATTTT
CDR3aa: CASSSLTDISNQPQHF

abundance: once
d_gene: TRBD1
v_gene: TRBV3-1/TRBV3-2
j_gene: TRBJ2-1
CDR3nt: TGTGCCAGCAGCTTGGGACAGGACTACAATGAGCAGTTCTTC
CDR3aa: CASSLGQDYNEQFF

abundance: .
d_gene: .
v_gene: TRBV19
j_gene: TRBJ2-5
CDR3nt: TGTGCCAGTAGTATCGGACAGCAAGAGACCCAGTACTTC
CDR3aa: CASSIGQQETQYF

abundance: .
d_gene: TRBD2
v_gene: TRBV4-1
j_gene: TRBJ2-3
CDR3nt: TGCGCCAGCAGCCAACATTTACTAGCGACTAGCACAGATACGCAGTATTTT
CDR3aa: CASSQHLLATSTDTQYF

abundance: .
d_gene: TRBD2
v_gene: TRBV6-5
j_gene: TRBJ2-1
CDR3nt: TGTGCCACAGCAAGCAGGGAGGGGAATGAGCAGTTCTTC
CDR3aa: CATASREGNEQFF

abundance: .
d_gene: TRBD1
v_gene: TRBV6-5
j_gene: TRBJ1-2
CDR3nt: TGTGCCAGCAGTCAACAGGGGGCGGGTGGCTACACCTTC
CDR3aa: CASSQQGAGGYTF

abundance: .
d_gene: TRBD1
v_gene: TRBV3-1/TRBV3-2
j_gene: TRBJ2-7
CDR3nt: TGTGCCAGCAGCCAAGTGGGACAGCTCCGCTCGTCCTACGAGCAGTACTTC
CDR3aa: CASSQVGQLRSSYEQYF

abundance: .
d_gene: TRBD1
v_gene: TRBV30
j_gene: TRBJ2-7
CDR3nt: TGTGCCTGGAGTGTACCCGGGACAGGGGCGGGCGAGCAGTACTTC
CDR3aa: CAWSVPGTGAGEQYF

abundance: .
d_gene: TRBD1
v_gene: TRBV28
j_gene: TRBJ1-4
CDR3nt: TGTGCCAGCAGTTTTGCGGACAGGGAAAGTAAAGAAAAACTGTTTTTT
CDR3aa: CASSFADRESKEKLFF

abundance: .
d_gene: .
v_gene: TRBV2
j_gene: TRBJ1-1
CDR3nt: TGTGCCAGCACCGAGGGGGGGGTGGGCACTGAAGCTTTCTTT
CDR3aa: CASTEGGVGTEAFF

abundance: .
d_gene: .
v_gene: TRBV7-9
j_gene: TRBJ2-1
CDR3nt: TGTGCCAGCAGCTTAGGACAGAACTACAATGAGCAGTTCTTC
CDR3aa: CASSLGQNYNEQFF

abundance: .
d_gene: .
v_gene: TRBV28
j_gene: TRBJ1-4
CDR3nt: TGTGCCAGCAGTTTTCTACGCCTAAGAGCAACTAATGAAAAACTGTTTTTT
CDR3aa: CASSFLRLRATNEKLFF

abundance: .
d_gene: TRBD1
v_gene: TRBV5-1
j_gene: TRBJ2-7
CDR3nt: TGCGCCAGCAGTTATGGGACAGGGGGCTCCTACGAGCAGTACTTC
CDR3aa: CASSYGTGGSYEQYF

abundance: few
d_gene: .
v_gene: TRBV10-3
j_gene: TRBJ1-4
CDR3nt: TGTGCCATCAGTGAGTCGGGGGCATTGGAAAAACTGTTTTTT
CDR3aa: CAISESGALEKLFF

abundance: .
d_gene: .
v_gene: TRBV7-3
j_gene: TRBJ2-3
CDR3nt: TGTGCCAGCAGCCCCGGACCCGGGAATTCAGATACGCAGTATTTT
CDR3aa: CASSPGPGNSDTQYF

abundance: .
d_gene: .
v_gene: TRBV28
j_gene: TRBJ2-7
CDR3nt: TGTGCCAGCAGTTTTCCGGCAGGGGAGGGCTACGAGCAGTACTTC
CDR3aa: CASSFPAGEGYEQYF

abundance: few
d_gene: TRBD1
v_gene: TRBV5-5
j_gene: TRBJ1-4
CDR3nt: TGTGCCAGCAGCTTGGGGGACAGGGGCCGTGAAAAACTGTTTTTT
CDR3aa: CASSLGDRGREKLFF

abundance: .
d_gene: .
v_gene: TRBV5-6
j_gene: TRBJ1-2
CDR3nt: TGTGCCAGCAGCTCGGACTTGGCGGGGAGTAGAGGCTACACCTTC
CDR3aa: CASSSDLAGSRGYTF

abundance: .
d_gene: TRBD1
v_gene: TRBV5-5
j_gene: TRBJ1-2
CDR3nt: TGTGCCAGCAGCCAGCGGGACAGGGTAATTAACAACTATGGCTACACCTTC
CDR3aa: CASSQRDRVINNYGYTF

abundance: .
d_gene: .
v_gene: TRBV28
j_gene: TRBJ1-4
CDR3nt: TGTGCCAGCAGACCGATGGCAGAAAAACTGTTTTTT
CDR3aa: CASRPMAEKLFF

abundance: once
d_gene: .
v_gene: TRBV4-2
j_gene: TRBJ1-5
CDR3nt: TGTGCCAGCAGCCAAGACTCGGGTCAGCCCCAGCATTTT
CDR3aa: CASSQDSGQPQHF

abundance: .
d_gene: .
v_gene: TRBV21-1
j_gene: TRBJ2-7
CDR3nt: TGTGCCAGCCCCACAGGCGGCTTTAAGCAGTACTTC
CDR3aa: CASPTGGFKQYF

abundance: few
d_gene: .
v_gene: TRBV3-1/TRBV3-2
j_gene: TRBJ1-5
CDR3nt: TGTGCCAGCAGCCAAGGCGCGGCCCACCTTAGCAATCAGCCCCAGCATTTT
CDR3aa: CASSQGAAHLSNQPQHF

abundance: .
d_gene: .
v_gene: TRBV4-1
j_gene: TRBJ2-7
CDR3nt: TGCGCCAGCAGCCAAGGCCGGGACTCTCCCAACTACGAGCAGTACTTC
CDR3aa: CASSQGRDSPNYEQYF

abundance: .
d_gene: .
v_gene: TRBV7-8
j_gene: TRBJ1-4
CDR3nt: TGTGCCAGCAGCTGTTGCCGGGACATCCCCCTCTTCGGAAAACTGTTTTTT
CDR3aa: CASSCCRDIPLFGKLFF

abundance: .
d_gene: .
v_gene: TRBV13
j_gene: TRBJ1-1
CDR3nt: TGTGCCAGCAGCATACAGGGGAACACTGAAGCTTTCTTT
CDR3aa: CASSIQGNTEAFF

abundance: .
d_gene: TRBD1
v_gene: TRBV5-1
j_gene: TRBJ1-4
CDR3nt: TGCGCCAGCAGCTTGATCGGACAGGGAGAAACCGAAAAACTGTTTTTT
CDR3aa: CASSLIGQGETEKLFF

abundance: .
d_gene: TRBD1
v_gene: TRBV7-3
j_gene: TRBJ1-2
CDR3nt: TGTGCCAGCAGTCGGGGGACAGGGGGCTATGGCTACACCTTC
CDR3aa: CASSRGTGGYGYTF

abundance: .
d_gene: TRBD2
v_gene: TRBV7-2
j_gene: TRBJ2-1
CDR3nt: TGTGCCAGCAGCTCAATAGAGGGACTAGCGGGGGTCTACAATGAGCAGTTCTTC
CDR3aa: CASSSIEGLAGVYNEQFF

abundance: few
d_gene: .
v_gene: TRBV18
j_gene: TRBJ1-6
CDR3nt: TGTGCCAGCTCACTAGAGACAGATTCACCCCTCCACTTT
CDR3aa: CASSLETDSPLHF

abundance: .
d_gene: TRBD1
v_gene: TRBV2
j_gene: TRBJ1-5
CDR3nt: TGTGCCAGCACCGACAGGGGTTCATTGCGGGGCAATCAGCCCCAGCATTTT
CDR3aa: CASTDRGSLRGNQPQHF

abundance: .
d_gene: .
v_gene: TRBV28
j_gene: TRBJ1-5
CDR3nt: TGTGCCAGCAGTTTCGTGAGGGCGGGGAGCAATCAGCCCCAGCATTTT
CDR3aa: CASSFVRAGSNQPQHF

abundance: few
d_gene: .
v_gene: TRBV27
j_gene: TRBJ1-2
CDR3nt: TGTGCCAGCAGTTCCATGTCGGGGAGCTATGGCTACACCTTC
CDR3aa: CASSSMSGSYGYTF

abundance: .
d_gene: .
v_gene: TRBV30
j_gene: TRBJ1-6
CDR3nt: TGTGCCTGGACGGGCAGGGGCAGTTCACCCCTCCACTTT
CDR3aa: CAWTGRGSSPLHF

abundance: .
d_gene: TRBD2
v_gene: TRBV9
j_gene: TRBJ2-3
CDR3nt: TGTGCCAGCAGCGGGTTCGGGGGGGCAGATACGCAGTATTTT
CDR3aa: CASSGFGGADTQYF

abundance: .
d_gene: .
v_gene: TRBV7-9
j_gene: TRBJ2-1
CDR3nt: TGTGCCACCCCCAAATACAGGCCCCCATACAATGAGCAGTTCTTC
CDR3aa: CATPKYRPPYNEQFF

abundance: .
d_gene: .
v_gene: TRBV5-1
j_gene: TRBJ2-3
CDR3nt: TGCGCCAGCAGACTTGCGCGGGTGAGCACAGATACGCAGTATTTT
CDR3aa: CASRLARVSTDTQYF

abundance: .
d_gene: TRBD1
v_gene: TRBV6-5
j_gene: TRBJ2-2
CDR3nt: TGTGCCAGCAGTTACTCTCAGGGGGCCGGGGAGCTGTTTTTT
CDR3aa: CASSYSQGAGELFF

abundance: .
d_gene: .
v_gene: TRBV30
j_gene: TRBJ1-5
CDR3nt: TGTGCCTGGTTTGTTAGCCAGCCCCAGCATTTT
CDR3aa: CAWFVSQPQHF

abundance: .
d_gene: .
v_gene: TRBV28
j_gene: TRBJ1-2
CDR3nt: TGTGCCAGTTGGACTACGGGGGGGCCAAACTATGGCTACACCTTC
CDR3aa: CASWTTGGPNYGYTF

abundance: .
d_gene: TRBD1
v_gene: TRBV27
j_gene: TRBJ1-1
CDR3nt: TGTGCCAGCAGTTTCTCCGGGACAGGGTCTTATGAAGCTTTCTTT
CDR3aa: CASSFSGTGSYEAFF

abundance: few
d_gene: .
v_gene: TRBV25-1
j_gene: TRBJ1-1
CDR3nt: TGTGCCAGCAGTGAATCTGGGCGGGGGCACACTGAAGCTTTCTTT
CDR3aa: CASSESGRGHTEAFF

abundance: .
d_gene: .
v_gene: TRBV27
j_gene: TRBJ1-6
CDR3nt: TGTGCCAGCCACCGGGACTTAGGATCACCCCTCCACTTT
CDR3aa: CASHRDLGSPLHF

abundance: .
d_gene: TRBD1
v_gene: TRBV12-3/TRBV12-4
j_gene: TRBJ1-4
CDR3nt: TGTGCCAGCAGTTGGGACAGGGACGAAAAACTGTTTTTT
CDR3aa: CASSWDRDEKLFF

abundance: few
d_gene: TRBD1
v_gene: TRBV5-1
j_gene: TRBJ2-2
CDR3nt: TGCGCCAGCAGCTTCGGGACAGGATACACCGGGGAGCTGTTTTTT
CDR3aa: CASSFGTGYTGELFF

abundance: .
d_gene: .
v_gene: TRBV19
j_gene: TRBJ2-2
CDR3nt: TGTGCCAGTAGTACCCGGACAGAAATCACCGGGGAGCTGTTTTTT
CDR3aa: CASSTRTEITGELFF

abundance: .
d_gene: TRBD2
v_gene: TRBV28
j_gene: TRBJ2-5
CDR3nt: TGTGCCAGCTTGGGGCACCTCGGGGGGAGACAAGAGACCCAGTACTTC
CDR3aa: CASLGHLGGRQETQYF

abundance: .
d_gene: .
v_gene: TRBV3-1/TRBV3-2
j_gene: TRBJ1-6
CDR3nt: TGTGCCAGCAGCCATATGGGCTCACCCCTCCACTTT
CDR3aa: CASSHMGSPLHF

abundance: .
d_gene: TRBD1
v_gene: TRBV28
j_gene: TRBJ2-7
CDR3nt: TGTGCCAGCAGTCATGGGACAGGGGCCTACGAGCAGTACTTC
CDR3aa: CASSHGTGAYEQYF